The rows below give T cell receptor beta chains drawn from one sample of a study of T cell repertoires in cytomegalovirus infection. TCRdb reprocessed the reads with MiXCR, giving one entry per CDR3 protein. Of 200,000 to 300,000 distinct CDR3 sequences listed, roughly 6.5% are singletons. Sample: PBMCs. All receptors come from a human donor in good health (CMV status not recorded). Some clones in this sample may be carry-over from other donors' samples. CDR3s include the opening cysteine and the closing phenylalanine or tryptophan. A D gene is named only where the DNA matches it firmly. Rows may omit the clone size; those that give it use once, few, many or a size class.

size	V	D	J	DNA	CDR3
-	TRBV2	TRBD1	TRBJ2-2	TGTGCGAGCAGTGCAGCAGGGGGGACAGGGGGCAACACCGGGGAGCTGTTTTTT	CASSAAGGTGGNTGELFF
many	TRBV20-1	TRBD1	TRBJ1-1	TGCAGTGCCTCGGACAGGGGGGGAGCTTTCTTT	CSASDRGGAFF
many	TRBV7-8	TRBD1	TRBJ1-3	TGTGCCAGCAGCTTAGCCGGGACAGGAGGAAACACCATATATTTT	CASSLAGTGGNTIYF
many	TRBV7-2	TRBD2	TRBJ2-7	TGTGCCAGCAGCTTATCAACGGGACTAGACTACGAGCAGTACTTC	CASSLSTGLDYEQYF
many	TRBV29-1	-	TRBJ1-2	TGCAGCGTTTTGCCGGGGGAGAGGAATGGCTACACCTTC	CSVLPGERNGYTF
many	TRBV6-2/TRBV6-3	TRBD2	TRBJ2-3	TGTGCCAGCAGTGACCCTCCTAGCGGGGGGACCACAGATACGCAGTATTTT	CASSDPPSGGTTDTQYF
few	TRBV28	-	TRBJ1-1	TGTGCCAGCAGTTCCCGGATAGGTAGGGGAACTGAAGCTTTCTTT	CASSSRIGRGTEAFF
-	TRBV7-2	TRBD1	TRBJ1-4	TGTGCCAGCAGTCCAGGGGGCGGAGGACTGTTTTTT	CASSPGGGGLFF
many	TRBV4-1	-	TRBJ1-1	TGCGCCAGCAGCCAAGAGTCCAGGGCGCTTAACACTGAAGCTTTCTTT	CASSQESRALNTEAFF
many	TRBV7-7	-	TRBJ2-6	TGTGCCAGCAGCCCTTGGGGACCTAGCTCTGGGGCCAACGTCCTGACTTTC	CASSPWGPSSGANVLTF
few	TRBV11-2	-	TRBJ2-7	TGTGCCAGCAGCTTATCGTTCATATCCTACGAGCAGTACTTC	CASSLSFISYEQYF
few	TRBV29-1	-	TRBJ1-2	TGCAGCGTTGGAGTGGCCGCCTATGGCTACACCTTC	CSVGVAAYGYTF
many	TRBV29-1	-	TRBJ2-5	TGCAGCGTTGGAGAACCGTACCAAGAGACCCAGTACTTC	CSVGEPYQETQYF
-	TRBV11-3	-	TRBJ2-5	TGTGCCAGCAGCTCATCGGACAGACGGGAGACCCAGTACTTC	CASSSSDRRETQYF
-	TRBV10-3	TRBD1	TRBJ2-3	TGTGCCATCAGAGGACAGGGGGCCTCCACAGATACGCAGTATTTT	CAIRGQGASTDTQYF
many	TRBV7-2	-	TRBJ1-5	TGTGCCAGCGGGGAGGGGGGGTATAGCAATCAGCCCCAGCATTTT	CASGEGGYSNQPQHF
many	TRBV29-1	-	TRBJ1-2	TGCAGCGCCATGATGGGGCCAGGAGACTATGGCTACACCTTC	CSAMMGPGDYGYTF
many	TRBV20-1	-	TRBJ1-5	TGCAGTGCACGGGGCCCACAGGGTGGTCAGCCCCAGCATTTT	CSARGPQGGQPQHF
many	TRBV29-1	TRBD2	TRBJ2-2	TGCACCACAGGACTAGCGGGGGGGTTTAGAGATACCGGGGAGCTGTTTTTT	CTTGLAGGFRDTGELFF
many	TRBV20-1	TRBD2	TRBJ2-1	TGCAGTGCCTCTGCCGGGACTAGCTACAATGAGCAGTTCTTC	CSASAGTSYNEQFF